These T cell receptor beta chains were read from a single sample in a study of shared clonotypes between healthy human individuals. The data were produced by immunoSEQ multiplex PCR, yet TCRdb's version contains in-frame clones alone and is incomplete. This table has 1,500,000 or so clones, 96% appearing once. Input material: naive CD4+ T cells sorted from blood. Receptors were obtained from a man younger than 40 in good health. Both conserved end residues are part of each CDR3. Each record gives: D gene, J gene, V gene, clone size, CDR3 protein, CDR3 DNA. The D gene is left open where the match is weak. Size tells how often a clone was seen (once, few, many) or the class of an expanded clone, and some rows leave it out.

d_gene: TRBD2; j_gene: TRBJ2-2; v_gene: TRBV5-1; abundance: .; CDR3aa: CASRLGLAAANTGELFF; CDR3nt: TGCGCCAGCAGATTAGGACTAGCGGCAGCGAACACCGGGGAGCTGTTTTTT
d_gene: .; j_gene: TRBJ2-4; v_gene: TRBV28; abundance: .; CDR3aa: CASSLRGLAKNIQYF; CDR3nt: TGTGCCAGCAGCCTTAGAGGGCTAGCCAAAAACATTCAGTACTTC
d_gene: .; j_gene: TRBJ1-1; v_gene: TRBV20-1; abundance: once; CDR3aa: CSASGVSEAFF; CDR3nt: TGCAGTGCTAGCGGAGTTTCTGAAGCTTTCTTT
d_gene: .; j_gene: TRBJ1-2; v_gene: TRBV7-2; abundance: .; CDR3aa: CASSLSSGSGYTF; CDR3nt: TGTGCCAGCAGCTTAAGTTCGGGGAGTGGCTACACCTTC
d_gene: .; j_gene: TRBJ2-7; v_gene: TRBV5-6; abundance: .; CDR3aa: CASSQGLLSEQYF; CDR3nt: TGTGCCAGCAGCCAGGGCCTATTGTCCGAGCAGTACTTC
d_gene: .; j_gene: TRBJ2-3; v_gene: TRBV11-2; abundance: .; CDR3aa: CASSLGAADTQYF; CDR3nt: TGTGCCAGCAGCTTAGGGGCCGCAGATACGCAGTATTTT
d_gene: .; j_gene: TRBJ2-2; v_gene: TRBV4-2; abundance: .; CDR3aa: CASSQDGAKLFF; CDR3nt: TGTGCCAGCAGCCAAGATGGGGCGAAGCTGTTTTTT
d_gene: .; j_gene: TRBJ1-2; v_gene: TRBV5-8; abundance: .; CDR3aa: CASSLNQGGYGYTF; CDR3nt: TGTGCCAGCAGCTTGAACCAGGGAGGCTATGGCTACACCTTC
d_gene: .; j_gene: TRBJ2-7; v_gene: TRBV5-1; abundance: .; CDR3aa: CASSLGLGLYEQYF; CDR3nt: TGCGCCAGCAGCTTGGGTCTGGGGCTCTACGAGCAGTACTTC
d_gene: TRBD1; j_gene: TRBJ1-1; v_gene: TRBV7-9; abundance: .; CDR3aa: CASGYAGSGGSNTEAFF; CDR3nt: TGTGCCAGCGGCTACGCCGGGTCAGGGGGAAGCAACACTGAAGCTTTCTTT
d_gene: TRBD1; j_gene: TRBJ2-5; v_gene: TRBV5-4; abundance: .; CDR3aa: CASSLPRTGQETQYF; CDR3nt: TGTGCCAGCAGCTTGCCGCGGACAGGCCAAGAGACCCAGTACTTC
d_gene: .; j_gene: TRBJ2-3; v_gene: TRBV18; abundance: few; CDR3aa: CASSPRSTEVLGF; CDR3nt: TGTGCCAGCTCACCACGATCGACAGAAGTCCTCGGATTT
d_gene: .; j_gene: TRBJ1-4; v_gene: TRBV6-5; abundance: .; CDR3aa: CASSYLSGAIDLKLFF; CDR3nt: TGTGCCAGCAGTTACCTCTCGGGGGCAATTGATTTAAAACTGTTTTTT
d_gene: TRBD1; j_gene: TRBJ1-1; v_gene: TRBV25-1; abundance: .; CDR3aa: CASSGTGMNTEAFF; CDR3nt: TGTGCCAGCAGTGGGACAGGCATGAACACTGAAGCTTTCTTT
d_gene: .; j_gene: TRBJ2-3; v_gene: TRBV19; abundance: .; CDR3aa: CASSTAWGHSSTDTQYF; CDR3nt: TGTGCCAGTAGTACAGCCTGGGGACACTCCAGCACAGATACGCAGTATTTT
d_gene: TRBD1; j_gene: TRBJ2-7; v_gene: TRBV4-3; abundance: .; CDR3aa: CASSQRTGWTSYEQYF; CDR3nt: TGCGCCAGCAGCCAGAGGACAGGGTGGACCTCCTACGAGCAGTACTTC
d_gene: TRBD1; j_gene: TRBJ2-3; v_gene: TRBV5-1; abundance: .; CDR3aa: CASSLGTDTDTQYF; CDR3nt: TGCGCCAGCAGCCTGGGGACAGACACAGATACGCAGTATTTT
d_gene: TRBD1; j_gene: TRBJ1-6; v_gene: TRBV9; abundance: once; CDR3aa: CASGGTGASPLHF; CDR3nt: TGTGCCAGTGGGGGGACAGGGGCATCACCCCTCCACTTT
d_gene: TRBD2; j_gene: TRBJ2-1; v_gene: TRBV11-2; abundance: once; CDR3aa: CASSLGLAGTVGEQFF; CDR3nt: TGTGCCAGCAGCTTAGGGCTAGCGGGAACGGTAGGTGAGCAGTTCTTC
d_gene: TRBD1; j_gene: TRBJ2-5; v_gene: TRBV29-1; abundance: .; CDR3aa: CSVAGDREETQYF; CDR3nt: TGCAGCGTTGCCGGGGACAGGGAAGAGACCCAGTACTTC
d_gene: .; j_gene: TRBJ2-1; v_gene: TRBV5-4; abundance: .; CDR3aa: CASSLGFLLGGDNEQFF; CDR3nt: TGTGCCAGCAGCTTGGGTTTTTTGCTGGGTGGGGACAATGAGCAGTTCTTC
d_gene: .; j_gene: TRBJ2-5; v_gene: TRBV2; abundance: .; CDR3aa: CASSEGLNTGPRQYF; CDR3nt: TGTGCCAGCAGTGAAGGATTAAATACGGGACCTCGACAGTACTTC
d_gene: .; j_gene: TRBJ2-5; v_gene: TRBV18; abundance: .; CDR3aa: CASSPKLGETQYF; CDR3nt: TGTGCCAGCTCACCTAAGCTGGGAGAGACCCAGTACTTC
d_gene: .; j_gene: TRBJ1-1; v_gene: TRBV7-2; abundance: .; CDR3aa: CASSLGGGTEAFF; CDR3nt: TGTGCCAGCAGCTTAGGCGGGGGGACTGAAGCTTTCTTT
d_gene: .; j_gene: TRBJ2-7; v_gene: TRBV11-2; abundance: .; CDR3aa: CASSSTGPGSLYEQYF; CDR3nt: TGTGCCAGCAGTTCAACGGGGCCGGGGTCGCTCTACGAGCAGTACTTC
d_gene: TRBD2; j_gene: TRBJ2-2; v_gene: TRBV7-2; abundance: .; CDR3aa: CASSPMGASGSWELFF; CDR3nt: TGTGCCAGCAGCCCAATGGGGGCTAGCGGGAGTTGGGAGCTGTTTTTT
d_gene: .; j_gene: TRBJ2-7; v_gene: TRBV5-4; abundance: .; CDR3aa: CASSSGVANEQYF; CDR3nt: TGTGCCAGCAGCTCAGGGGTGGCAAACGAGCAGTACTTC